The T cell receptor (beta chain) described here comes from a study of response to subunit inactivated influenza vaccine. This clonotype was seen only a few times. TCRdb ran MiXCR on the RT-PCR reads and lists one entry per CDR3 protein. The data show about 500,000 distinct CDR3 sequences, 15% to 20% seen once. The receptor was derived from a man aged 50-75 years who received an inactivated influenza vaccine. Material: CD4+ T cells sorted from PBMCs, obtained about 23 months after vaccination.

CDR3 amino acids: CASSGGLNSGNTIYF. In nucleotides, the CDR3 is TGTGCCAGCAGTGGGGGCCTTAACTCTGGAAACACCATATATTTT. The chain carries TRBV6-1 and TRBJ1-3, with D possibly being TRBD1 (5 bases). Per the germline V gene, CDR1 is MNHNS and CDR2 is SASEGT. Trimming took off 4 bases at V and 0 bases at J, with 10 bases between the two ends. This CDR3 has 15 residues.